The 24 T cell receptor beta chains in this list originate from one sample, sequenced in a study of blood T cell repertoires in COVID-19. TCRdb keeps only in-frame clones here, not all; method: immunoSEQ multiplex PCR. The sample holds some 370,000 clones, 75% to 90% seen once. Sequenced: PBMCs or T cells enriched from blood (not recorded which). These receptors were obtained from a woman aged 50 to 60 who had recovered from COVID-19.

J is TRBJ1-3 and V is TRBV27, with D tentatively TRBD1 (6 bases). The V gene's germline CDR1 is MNHEY and CDR2 SMNVEV (reference sequence). This CDR3 has 15 residues. Trimming removed 8 bases from V and 3 bases from J, with 17 bases in between. CDR3 nucleotide sequence: TGTGCCAGCCGGAGAGACAGGAGCGGTGGAAACACCATATATTTT. Residues: CASRRDRSGGNTIYF.

This sequence joins TRBV28 and TRBJ2-3; 10 bases map to TRBD2. The CDR3 has 15 amino acids. The junction had 7 bases not matched to a gene; V was cut back by 6 bases and J by 4 bases. CDR1 is MDHEN, CDR2 SYDVKM, per germline. The DNA of the CDR3 is TGTGCCAGCAGCAATAGCGGGGGGCTCTCAGATACGCAGTATTTT. Translating it yields CASSNSGGLSDTQYF.

The rearrangement uses TRBV7-2 and TRBJ1-5; tentatively, D is TRBD1 (5 bases). Trimming pared 6 bases from V and 6 bases from J, leaving 12 bases between. Germline-derived CDR1 and CDR2 are SGHTA and FQGNSA. There are 13 residues in the CDR3. The CDR3 DNA reads TGTGCCAGCAGGGAAGGGGCGAGTCAGCCCCAGCATTTT. Its protein product is CASREGASQPQHF.

This chain connects TRBV30 to TRBJ1-5; D may be TRBD1 (5 bases). V lost 1 base to trimming and J lost 3 bases, with 7 bases between them. CDR3 length: 13 amino acids. Looked up from germline, CDR1 is GTSNPN and CDR2 is SVGIG (reference sequence). CDR3 sequence reads: CAWSGQYNQPQHF. The CDR3 region has the DNA TGTGCCTGGAGTGGACAGTACAATCAGCCCCAGCATTTT.

The chain carries TRBV19 and TRBJ1-2; D unresolved. This CDR3 has 17 amino acids. In germline, CDR1 is LNHDA, CDR2 SQIVND (reference sequence). Trimming removed 4 bases from V and 2 bases from J, with 20 bases in between. The CDR3: CASSTRPTLAVNYGYTF. The CDR3 DNA reads as TGTGCCAGTAGTACAAGGCCGACTCTTGCGGTAAACTATGGCTACACCTTC.

The chain has TRBV5-8 and TRBJ1-3; 7 nucleotides match TRBD1. With V trimmed by 0 bases and J by 4 bases, 4 bases remained unmatched. Germline V gives CDR1 SGHTS, CDR2 YDEGEE. The CDR3 extends over 15 amino acids. The CDR3 DNA sequence: TGTGCCAGCAGCTTGGAACAGGGGAGCGGAAACACCATATATTTT. It translates to CASSLEQGSGNTIYF.

The rearrangement joins TRBV9 to TRBJ2-6; no firm D call. CDR3 size: 15 residues. V lost 1 base, J lost 2 bases, and 7 bases lay in between. The germline CDR1 and CDR2 sequences are SGDLS and YYNGEE. The CDR3 DNA sequence: TGTGCCAGCAGCGTATTAAGCGCTGGGGCCAACGTCCTGACTTTC. It encodes CASSVLSAGANVLTF.

The V call is TRBV5-1, the J call TRBJ2-1, with TRBD1 identical over 8 bases. Germline CDR1 reads SGHRS; CDR2 reads YFSETQ. CDR3 length: 16 amino acids. Trimming took 0 bases from V and 7 from J; bases not matched to a gene: 9. CDR3 DNA sequence: TGCGCCAGCAGCTTGGCCTTACAGGGGGTGCGAAATGAGCAGTTCTTC. This sequence encodes CASSLALQGVRNEQFF.

The chain combines TRBV6-5 with TRBJ1-2; no reliable D call. There are 15 residues in the CDR3. Trimming took 0 bases from V and 0 from J, leaving 8 bases between them. Germline V lookup: CDR1 MNHEY, CDR2 SVGAGI. The CDR3 loop is CASSYSFGANYGYTF. The CDR3 DNA reads TGTGCCAGCAGTTACTCTTTCGGGGCTAACTATGGCTACACCTTC.

The sample holds a few counts of this clone. The V and J genes are TRBV18 and TRBJ1-5; TRBD1 matches at 11 bases. The V and J ends lost 6 bases and 6 bases, in that order; junction bases with no gene match: 4. The CDR3 is made up of 14 amino acids. Germline CDR1 is KGHSH and CDR2 is LQKENI. This CDR3 reads CASSGTGGRQPQHF. In DNA, the CDR3 is TGTGCCAGCTCGGGGACAGGGGGGCGTCAGCCCCAGCATTTT.

The chain combines TRBV20-1 with TRBJ1-1; D unresolved. V was cut by 4 bases and J by 1 base, with 4 bases left in between. The length of the CDR3 is 11 residues. Germline assignment: CDR1 DFQATT and CDR2 SNEGSKA (reference sequence). The CDR3 sequence: CSATGNTEAFF. In nucleotides, the CDR3 is TGCAGTGCTACCGGGAACACTGAAGCTTTCTTT.

This chain uses TRBV30 with TRBJ1-3; D is unclear. CDR3 length equals 13 residues. Germline CDR1 GTSNPN, CDR2 SVGIG (reference sequence). V lost 0 bases to trimming and J lost 0 bases, with 3 bases between them. The CDR3: CAWSVISGNTIYF. The CDR3 coding sequence is TGTGCCTGGAGTGTTATCTCTGGAAACACCATATATTTT.

This clone is a singleton in its sample. The rearrangement joins TRBV2 to TRBJ1-6, with no clear D. V was pared by 3 bases and J by 7 bases, with 13 bases between. The CDR3 consists of 15 residues. Germline V CDR1 and CDR2: SNHLY, FYNNEI. CDR3: CASSDYALGNSPLHF. The CDR3 nucleotides are TGTGCCAGCAGTGACTACGCCCTCGGGAATTCACCCCTCCACTTT.

The genes are TRBV21-1 and TRBJ2-2; the D call in the table, TRBD1, was not verified against the DNA. TRBV21-1 is a documented pseudogene. The CDR3 totals 17 residues. DNA of the CDR3: TGTGCCAGCAGCAAAAAAAGAGACAGGGAGGACACCGGGGAGCTGTTTTTT. It yields the protein CASSKKRDREDTGELFF.

J is TRBJ2-5 and V is TRBV4-1; the match to TRBD2 covers 12 bases. Germline lookup yields CDR1 MGHRA and CDR2 YSYEKL. Unmatched junction bases numbered 12, after V lost 0 bases and J lost 1 base. CDR3 length: 20 residues. The CDR3 reads CASSQDAPGLAGVLQETQYF. As DNA, the CDR3 is TGCGCCAGCAGCCAAGACGCCCCGGGACTAGCGGGCGTACTCCAAGAGACCCAGTACTTC.

As DNA, the CDR3 is TGTGCCAGTAGTATCCGCAGGGGTAGTGATTCACCCCTCCACTTT. Protein product: CASSIRRGSDSPLHF. The chain recombines TRBV19 with TRBJ1-6, with TRBD1 as a possible D gene (6 bases). The CDR3 loop spans 15 amino acids. The germline V gene has CDR1 LNHDA and CDR2 SQIVND (reference sequence). Trimming stripped 3 bases from V and 8 bases from J, with 14 bases between.

The V and J genes are TRBV7-9 and TRBJ2-1; 14 nucleotides line up with TRBD2. The V and J ends lost 5 bases and 4 bases, in that order; junction bases with no gene match: 4. Germline V gene data show CDR1 as SEHNR and CDR2 as FQNEAQ (reference sequence). The CDR3 totals 16 residues. In DNA form, the CDR3 reads TGTGCCAGCAGCCCTCGACTAGCGGGGGGGTACAATGAGCAGTTCTTC. It specifies CASSPRLAGGYNEQFF.

This clone showed up just a few times. This chain uses TRBV7-9 with TRBJ2-1, with D perhaps matching TRBD2 (5 bases). Germline V gives CDR1 SEHNR, CDR2 FQNEAQ (reference sequence). Trimming removed 6 bases from V and 1 base from J, with 13 bases in between. This CDR3 has 15 amino acids. The CDR3 region has the DNA TGTGCCAGCAGGAAACCGGGGAGTTCCTACAATGAGCAGTTCTTC. Its protein is CASRKPGSSYNEQFF. The full variable domain, its missing parts supplied by reference TRBV7-9 and TRBJ2-1, is DTGVSQNPRHKITKRGQNVTFRCDPISEHNRLYWYRQTLGQGPEFLTYFQNEAQLEKSRLLSDRFSAERPKGSFSTLEIQRTEQGDSAMYLCASRKPGSSYNEQFFGPGTRLTVL.

The chain carries TRBV19 and TRBJ1-5, with D possibly TRBD1 on 5 matching bases. Germline lookup yields CDR1 LNHDA and CDR2 SQIVND (reference sequence). There are 15 residues in the CDR3. V was clipped by 5 bases and J by 3 bases, with 14 bases between them. The CDR3 sequence is CASSSYSGPNQPQHF. The CDR3 bases are TGTGCCAGTAGTTCGTACTCAGGGCCCAATCAGCCCCAGCATTTT.

This clone has a single count. CDR3: CASSAGLAGGPSYNEQFF. The CDR3 DNA reads TGTGCCAGCAGCGCGGGACTAGCGGGAGGGCCCTCCTACAATGAGCAGTTCTTC. V and J are TRBV9 and TRBJ2-1; 16 positions agree with TRBD2. The germline gives CDR1 SGDLS, CDR2 YYNGEE. This CDR3 spans 18 amino acids. With V trimmed by 3 bases and J by 0 bases, 3 bases remained unmatched.

The chain employs TRBV5-4 and TRBJ2-5, with 11 nucleotides matching TRBD1. Germline CDR1 reads SGHNT; CDR2 reads YYREEE (reference sequence). V dropped 4 bases and J dropped 4; count of bases not matched to a gene: 12. The CDR3 runs to 17 residues. The CDR3 DNA follows: TGTGCCAGCAGCCCCGGGACAGGGGGTTCAGAAAGAGAGACCCAGTACTTC. It is translated as CASSPGTGGSERETQYF.

The rearrangement uses TRBV7-9 and TRBJ1-1, with D possibly matching TRBD1 (6 bases). Germline-derived CDR1 and CDR2 are SEHNR and FQNEAQ (reference sequence). The V end lost 4 bases, the J end lost 3 bases, and 12 bases lay between the germline ends. This CDR3 region has 14 residues. The CDR3 sequence is CASSSNRADTEAFF. The CDR3 DNA sequence: TGTGCCAGCAGCTCCAACAGGGCGGACACTGAAGCTTTCTTT.

V and J are TRBV5-1 and TRBJ1-1, with D possibly TRBD1 on 5 matching bases. Trimming took off 5 bases at V and 3 bases at J, with 11 bases between the two ends. The CDR3 spans 13 residues. Germline V gene sequence: CDR1 SGHRS, CDR2 YFSETQ. The DNA for the CDR3 is TGCGCCAGCAGTAGTGGGGGGGACACTGAAGCTTTCTTT. It yields the protein CASSSGGDTEAFF.

The chain combines TRBV19 with TRBJ1-2, with D possibly TRBD1 on 6 matching bases. This CDR3 contains 14 residues. V was pared by 4 bases and J by 6 bases, with 15 bases between. Germline CDR1 reads LNHDA; CDR2 reads SQIVND (reference sequence). This CDR3 reads CASSTLQGIHGYTF. The DNA of the CDR3 is TGTGCCAGTAGTACCTTACAGGGCATCCATGGCTACACCTTC.